This T cell receptor (beta chain) was sequenced for a study of blood T cells in healthy people across ages (dated by TCRdb to the mid-2010s). The study in broad terms: Template switching captured roughly one uniquely barcoded TCR beta cDNA molecule per two T cells in model experiments. Using deep sequencing normalized with unique cDNA molecular identifiers, the study measured how TCR beta repertoire diversity changes with age. The donors were split into four age groups: young (average 16 years), middle-aged (roughly 39), aged (about 56) and long-lived (under 85). To avoid experimental bias, donors of different ages were spread randomly across the sequencing lanes. The study analyzed two additional independent replicas of 1 million unique cDNA reads from the same blood draw for two donors, one aged 18 to 30 and one aged 80 or older. General findings and caveats noted by the study authors: A strong correlation was found between observed TCR beta diversity and the percentage of naive T cells measured by flow cytometry. Total diversity estimates from one million sequenced T cells were considered lower bounds and underestimates. Because profiling used bulk unsorted PBMCs, naive and antigen-experienced compartments could not be compared conclusively. As age increased, observed TCR beta diversity per million T cells dropped in a roughly linear way, and a significant reduction was already evident by age approximately 40. Donor CMV infection status was unknown, potentially confounding age-related changes in expanded clonotypes. The long-lived group showed more naive CD4+ T cells, fewer expanded clones and increased TCR diversity than the aged group, suggesting age selection.

Inclusive of the bounding cysteine and phenylalanine, the CDR3 is 12 residues long. The entry retains the CDR3 DNA only, 36 bases that are in frame from base 1. CDR1 MDHEN and CDR2 SYDVKM are derived from the germline V gene. The receptor library was made with 5' RACE. The instrument given in TCRdb is Illumina HiSeq 2500. A second PCR of roughly 7 to 11 cycles was performed with a sample-barcoded 5' primer and a J-beta primer mix. A template-switch 5' adaptor carrying 12 random nucleotides introduced a unique molecular identifier onto each TCR beta cDNA molecule. At least 2.5 million CDR3-containing paired-end reads were obtained from each sample. First-strand cDNA was synthesized from all RNA with the Mint cDNA synthesis kit, primed by a TRBC-specific oligonucleotide. All cDNA was treated with uracil-DNA glycosylase and then went through a first 18-cycle PCR with the universal primers M1SS and BC2_uni_R. As for the authors' bioinformatics: For normalization, 1 million high-quality reads, each with a distinct molecular identifier, were randomly selected from each sample. Instead of being binned into consensus sequences, reads that shared molecular identifiers were thrown out. MiTCR, set to a Q25 quality threshold and the strictest error-elimination algorithm, was used for CDR3 identification, clonotype clustering and error correction. A nonparametric unseen species model with Euler transformation was used to estimate lower-bound total TCR beta diversity. TCRdb redid the processing of the public reads, applying fastp at Q25 and MiXCR, and retained in-frame beta chains. Records with the same CDR3 protein are collapsed into one entry carrying the most frequent genes and DNA. What appears here as the V and J calls and clone size reflects TCRdb's work, not the paper's. This sample is represented by some 1.5 million distinct CDR3 sequences; roughly 43% of them were singletons. Of the sample, more than 4% is held by the ten largest clones.

The roughly 38 donors, aged 6 to 90 years, were systemically healthy Caucasian individuals from Russia. About 9.8 milliliters of peripheral blood were drawn from each donor into EDTA-treated Vacutainer tubes. PBMCs were isolated by Ficoll-Paque density-gradient centrifugation, with at least 6.5 million obtained per sample. Total RNA, at least 6 micrograms per sample, was extracted from PBMCs with Trizol reagent. For every donor, an aliquot of PBMCs went through flow cytometry to measure the percentages of naive CD45RAhigh/CD27high T cells. The sample holds a few counts of this clonotype. This clone's antigen is unknown. No much larger clonotype is one base removed from it; base qualities were not supplied.

The chain employs TRBV28 and TRBJ2-5, with an unclear D gene assignment. The assigned J gene may be wrong: the sequence end matches TRBJ2-7 better. This TCR derives from a woman between 18 and 29 years old in good health. The sample comprised blood. Here is the DNA: TGTGCCAGCAGTTTAAATGACTACGAGCAGTACTTC. Its translation is CASSLNDYEQYF.